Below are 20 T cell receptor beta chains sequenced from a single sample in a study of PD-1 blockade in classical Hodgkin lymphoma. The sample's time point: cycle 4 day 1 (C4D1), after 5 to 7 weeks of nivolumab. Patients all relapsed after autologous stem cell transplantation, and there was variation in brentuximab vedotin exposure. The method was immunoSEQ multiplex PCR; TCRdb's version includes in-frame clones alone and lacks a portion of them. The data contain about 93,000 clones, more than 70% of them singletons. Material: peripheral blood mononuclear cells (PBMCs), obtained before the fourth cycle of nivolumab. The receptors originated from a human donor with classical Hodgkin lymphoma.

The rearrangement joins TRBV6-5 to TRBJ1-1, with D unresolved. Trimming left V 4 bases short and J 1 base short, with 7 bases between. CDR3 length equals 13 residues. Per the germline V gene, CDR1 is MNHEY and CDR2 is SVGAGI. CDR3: CASSSSPNTEAFF. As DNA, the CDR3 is TGTGCCAGCAGTTCTAGCCCGAACACTGAAGCTTTCTTT.

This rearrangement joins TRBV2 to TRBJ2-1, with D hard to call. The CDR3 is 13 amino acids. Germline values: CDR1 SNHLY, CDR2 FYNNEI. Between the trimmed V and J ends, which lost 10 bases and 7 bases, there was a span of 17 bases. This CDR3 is CATKPIGYNEQFF. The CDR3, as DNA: TGTGCCACCAAACCCATAGGATATAATGAGCAGTTCTTC.

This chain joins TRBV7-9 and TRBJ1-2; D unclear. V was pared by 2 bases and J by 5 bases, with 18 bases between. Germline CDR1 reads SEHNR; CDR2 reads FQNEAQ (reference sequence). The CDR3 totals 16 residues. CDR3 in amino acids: CASSLPGRRIIYGYTF. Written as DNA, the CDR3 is TGTGCCAGCAGCTTACCTGGGCGCAGGATTATTTATGGCTACACCTTC.

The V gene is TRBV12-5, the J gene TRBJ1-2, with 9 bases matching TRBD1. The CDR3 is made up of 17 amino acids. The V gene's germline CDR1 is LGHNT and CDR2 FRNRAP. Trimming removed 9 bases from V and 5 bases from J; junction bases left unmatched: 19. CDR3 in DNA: TGTGCTAGCTCCTTGGAGACCGGGACAGGGTCGGGGTATGGCTACACCTTC. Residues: CASSLETGTGSGYGYTF.

In DNA form, the CDR3 reads TGTGCCAGCAGCTTGGCTCCAGGGGGCTCCACAGATACGCAGTATTTT. Residues: CASSLAPGGSTDTQYF. The chain uses TRBV5-6 and TRBJ2-3; TRBD1 matches at 8 bases. CDR1 is SGHDT and CDR2 is YYEEEE in the germline V gene. The CDR3 is 16 residues long. The trim removed 0 bases at V and 2 bases at J, leaving 5 bases unmatched.

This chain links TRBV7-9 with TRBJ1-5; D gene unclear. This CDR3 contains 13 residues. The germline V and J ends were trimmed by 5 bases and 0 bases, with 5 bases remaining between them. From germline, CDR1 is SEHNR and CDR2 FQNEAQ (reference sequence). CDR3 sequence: CASSKSSNQPQHF. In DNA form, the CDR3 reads TGTGCCAGCAGCAAGAGTAGCAATCAGCCCCAGCATTTT.

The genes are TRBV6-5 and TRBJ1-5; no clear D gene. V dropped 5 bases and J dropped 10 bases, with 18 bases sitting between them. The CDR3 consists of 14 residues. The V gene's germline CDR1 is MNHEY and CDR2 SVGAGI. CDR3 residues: CASSPGRLRIPQHF. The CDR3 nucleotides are TGTGCCAGCAGTCCTGGACGCCTAAGGATTCCCCAGCATTTT.

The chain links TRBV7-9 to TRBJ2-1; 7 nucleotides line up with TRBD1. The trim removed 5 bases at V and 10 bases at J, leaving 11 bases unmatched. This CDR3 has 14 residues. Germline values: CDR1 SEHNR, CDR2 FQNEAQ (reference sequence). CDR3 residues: CASSPTRDSGEQFF. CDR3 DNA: TGTGCCAGCAGCCCCACCCGGGACAGCGGAGAGCAGTTCTTC. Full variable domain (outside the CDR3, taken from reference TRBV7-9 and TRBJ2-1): DTGVSQNPRHKITKRGQNVTFRCDPISEHNRLYWYRQTLGQGPEFLTYFQNEAQLEKSRLLSDRFSAERPKGSFSTLEIQRTEQGDSAMYLCASSPTRDSGEQFFGPGTRLTVL.

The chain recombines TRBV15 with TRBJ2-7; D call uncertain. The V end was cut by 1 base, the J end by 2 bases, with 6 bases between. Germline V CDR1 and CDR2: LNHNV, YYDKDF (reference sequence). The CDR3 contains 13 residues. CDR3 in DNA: TGTGCCACCAGCAGAGCCAGGACCTACGAGCAGTACTTC. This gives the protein CATSRARTYEQYF.

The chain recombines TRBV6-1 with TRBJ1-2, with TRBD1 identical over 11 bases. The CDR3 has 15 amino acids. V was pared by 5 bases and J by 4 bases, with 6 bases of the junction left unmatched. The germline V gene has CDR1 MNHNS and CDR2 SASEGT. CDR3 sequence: CASSPRTGGAYGYTF. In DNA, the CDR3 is TGTGCCAGCAGTCCCCGGACAGGGGGCGCCTATGGCTACACCTTC.

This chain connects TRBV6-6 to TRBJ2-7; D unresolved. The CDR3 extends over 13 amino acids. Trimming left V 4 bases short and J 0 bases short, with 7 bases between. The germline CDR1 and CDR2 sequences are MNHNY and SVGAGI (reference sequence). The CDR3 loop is CASSLEISYEQYF. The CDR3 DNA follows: TGTGCCAGCAGTTTGGAGATCTCCTACGAGCAGTACTTC.

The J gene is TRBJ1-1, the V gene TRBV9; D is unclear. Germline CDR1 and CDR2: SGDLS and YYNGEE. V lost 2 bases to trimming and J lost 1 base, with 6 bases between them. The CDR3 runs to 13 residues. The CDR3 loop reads CASSVYQNTEAFF. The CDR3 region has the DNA TGTGCCAGCAGCGTCTACCAGAACACTGAAGCTTTCTTT.

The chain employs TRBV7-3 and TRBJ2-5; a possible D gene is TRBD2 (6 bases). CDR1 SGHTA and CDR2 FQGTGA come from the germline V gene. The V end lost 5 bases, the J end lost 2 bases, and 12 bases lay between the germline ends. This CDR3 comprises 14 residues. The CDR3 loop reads CASSLGGSQETQYF. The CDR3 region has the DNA TGTGCCAGCAGCCTGGGGGGTTCGCAAGAGACCCAGTACTTC.

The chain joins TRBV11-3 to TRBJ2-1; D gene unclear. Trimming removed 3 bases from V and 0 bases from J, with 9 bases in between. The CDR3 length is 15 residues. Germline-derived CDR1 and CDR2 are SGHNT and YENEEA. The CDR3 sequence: CASSFGLSSYNEQFF. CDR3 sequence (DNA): TGTGCCAGCAGCTTTGGTCTCAGCTCCTACAATGAGCAGTTCTTC.

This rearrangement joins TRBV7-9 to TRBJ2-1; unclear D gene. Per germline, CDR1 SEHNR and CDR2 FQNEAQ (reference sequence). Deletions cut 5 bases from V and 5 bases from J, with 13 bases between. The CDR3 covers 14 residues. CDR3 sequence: CASSPWRDNNEQFF. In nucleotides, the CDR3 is TGTGCCAGCAGCCCGTGGCGAGATAACAATGAGCAGTTCTTC.

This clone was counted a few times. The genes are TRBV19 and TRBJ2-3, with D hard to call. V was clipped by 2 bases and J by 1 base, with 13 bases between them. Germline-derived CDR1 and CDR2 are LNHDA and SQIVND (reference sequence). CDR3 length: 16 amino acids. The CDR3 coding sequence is TGTGCCAGTAGTATAATCCCCGGGCTACGCACAGATACGCAGTATTTT. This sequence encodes CASSIIPGLRTDTQYF.

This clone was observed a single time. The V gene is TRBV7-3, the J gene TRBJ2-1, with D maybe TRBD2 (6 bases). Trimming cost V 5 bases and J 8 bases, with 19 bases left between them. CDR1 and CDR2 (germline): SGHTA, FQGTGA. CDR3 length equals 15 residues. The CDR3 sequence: CASSPSVAESDEQFF. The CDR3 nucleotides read TGTGCCAGCAGCCCCTCTGTAGCGGAGTCTGATGAGCAGTTCTTC.

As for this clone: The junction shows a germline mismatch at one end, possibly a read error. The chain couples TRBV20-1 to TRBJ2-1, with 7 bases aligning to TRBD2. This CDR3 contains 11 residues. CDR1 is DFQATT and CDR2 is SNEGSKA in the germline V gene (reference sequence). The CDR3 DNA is TGCAGTTCTAGCGGCTACAATGAGCAGTTCTTC. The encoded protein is CSSSGYNEQFF.

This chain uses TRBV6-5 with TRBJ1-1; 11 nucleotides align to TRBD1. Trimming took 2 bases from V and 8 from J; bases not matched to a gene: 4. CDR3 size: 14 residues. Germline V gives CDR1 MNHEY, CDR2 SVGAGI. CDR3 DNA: TGTGCCAGCAGTTACGGGACAGGGGGAGCAGAAGCTTTCTTT. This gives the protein CASSYGTGGAEAFF.

Written as DNA, the CDR3 is TGCAGCGTTGTTTCCGGCAACACAGATACGCAGTATTTT. As protein: CSVVSGNTDTQYF. The genes are TRBV29-1 and TRBJ2-3; no reliable D call. V was clipped by 4 bases and J by 2 bases, with 10 bases between them. The CDR3 spans 13 residues. The germline gives CDR1 SQVTM, CDR2 ANQGSEA.